A single sample is the source of the 29 T cell receptor beta chains below, sequenced in a study of blood T cell repertoires in COVID-19. Here immunoSEQ multiplex PCR was the method, and the copy in TCRdb shows in-frame clones only, minus some. This table holds about 69,000 clones, 79% found once. Sequenced sample: peripheral blood. These receptors were taken from a human donor in a cohort sampled during active COVID-19.

The chain combines TRBV4-2 with TRBJ1-1; 10 bases agree with TRBD1. Germline V gives CDR1 LGHNA, CDR2 YNFKEQ. The ends lost 0 bases at V and 1 base at J; junction bases unmatched: 2. CDR3 length: 16 residues. The CDR3, as DNA: TGTGCCAGCAGCCAAGAGCGGGACAGGGGGAACACTGAAGCTTTCTTT. It yields the protein CASSQERDRGNTEAFF.

This clone was seen only once. The V call is TRBV9, the J call TRBJ1-1; 7 bases match TRBD1. From germline, CDR1 is SGDLS and CDR2 YYNGEE. The CDR3 spans 17 residues. J was trimmed by 0 bases and V by 0 bases; bases with no gene match: 8. CDR3: CASSVVGSGTVNTEAFF. CDR3 DNA: TGTGCCAGCAGCGTAGTGGGGTCCGGGACAGTGAACACTGAAGCTTTCTTT.

This clone was seen a single time. This chain joins TRBV24-1 and TRBJ2-3, with unresolved D. Germline CDR1 reads KGHDR; CDR2 reads SFDVKD. The CDR3 extends over 12 amino acids. Trimming shortened V by 7 bases and J by 9 bases, and 13 bases separated the two germline ends. The CDR3 DNA reads TGTGCCACCAGCGGGTCACCTCAAACGCAGTATTTT. Protein sequence: CATSGSPQTQYF.

This clone was seen a handful of times. The genes are TRBV6-6 and TRBJ2-2; D is uncertain. The CDR3 spans 10 residues. Per germline, CDR1 MNHNY and CDR2 SVGAGI (reference sequence). V was pared by 8 bases and J by 8 bases, with 6 bases between. In DNA, the CDR3 is TGTGCCAGCCGCCGGGGGGAGCTGTTTTTT. Amino acids: CASRRGELFF.

V and J are TRBV5-1 and TRBJ2-7; TRBD2 is a possible D gene (5 bases). Germline CDR1 and CDR2: SGHRS and YFSETQ. The CDR3 length is 15 residues. V was pared by 7 bases and J by 0 bases, with 17 bases between. The CDR3 spells CASDPGPGSSYEQYF. The CDR3 coding sequence is TGCGCCAGCGACCCTGGGCCGGGGAGCTCCTACGAGCAGTACTTC. The full variable domain, rest sourced from reference TRBV5-1 and TRBJ2-7, is KAGVTQTPRYLIKTRGQQVTLSCSPISGHRSVSWYQQTPGQGLQFLFEYFSETQRNKGNFPGRFSGRQFSNSRSEMNVSTLELGDSALYLCASDPGPGSSYEQYFGPGTRLTVT.

The chain links TRBV5-4 to TRBJ2-4; weak D call: TRBD2 (6 bases). The germline CDR1 and CDR2 sequences are SGHNT and YYREEE (reference sequence). V was clipped by 0 bases and J by 5 bases, with 6 bases between them. This CDR3 contains 13 residues. The CDR3 bases are TGTGCCAGCAGCTTGGCGGGGGAAAACATTCAGTACTTC. Translated: CASSLAGENIQYF.

The rearrangement uses TRBV28 and TRBJ1-4, with no clear D. CDR3 length: 14 amino acids. Germline CDR1 MDHEN, CDR2 SYDVKM. The V gene lost 6 bases and the J gene lost 2 bases, with 10 bases spanning the gap. The CDR3 DNA sequence: TGTGCCAGCAGAATCGGGAGGACTAATGAAAAACTGTTTTTT. Its translation: CASRIGRTNEKLFF.

The chain recombines TRBV29-1 with TRBJ1-3; 10 bases map to TRBD1. CDR1 is SQVTM, CDR2 ANQGSEA, per germline. Losses at the gene ends were 7 bases for V and 3 bases for J; bases not matched to a gene: 3. The CDR3 is made up of 13 amino acids. The DNA of the CDR3 is TGCAGCGGTGGGACAGGGGTTGGAAACACCATATATTTT. Translated, it gives CSGGTGVGNTIYF.

A few counts support this clone. This chain links TRBV27 with TRBJ1-6; D perhaps matches TRBD1 (6 bases). This CDR3 contains 16 residues. Trimming shortened V by 6 bases and J by 9 bases, and 21 bases separated the two germline ends. Germline CDR1 and CDR2: MNHEY and SMNVEV (reference sequence). The CDR3 bases are TGTGCCAGCAGCCTACTTCAGGGGAAATCGGGTTCACCCCTCCACTTT. Amino acid sequence: CASSLLQGKSGSPLHF.

This sequence joins TRBV12-5 and TRBJ2-2; 8 bases map to TRBD2. With 6 bases clipped from V and 4 bases from J, the junction kept 10 bases outside the gene matches. This CDR3 is 16 amino acids long. Germline V gene lookup returns CDR1 LGHNT and CDR2 FRNRAP. The CDR3 DNA sequence: TGTGCTAGTGGGTCCTATAGCGGGATGAGCACCGGGGAGCTGTTTTTT. Translated: CASGSYSGMSTGELFF.

The chain links TRBV30 to TRBJ1-1, with a tentative D call TRBD1 (6 bases). Deletions cut 4 bases from V and 3 bases from J, with 9 bases between. The CDR3 length is 12 residues. Looked up from germline, CDR1 is GTSNPN and CDR2 is SVGIG (reference sequence). The CDR3 reads CAWIRQDTEAFF. CDR3 DNA sequence: TGTGCCTGGATCAGACAGGACACTGAAGCTTTCTTT.

This clone was detected once. This chain connects TRBV7-2 to TRBJ2-5, with TRBD2 identical over 13 bases. The CDR3 consists of 16 residues. Trimming removed 4 bases from V and 5 bases from J; junction bases left unmatched: 7. The V gene's germline CDR1 is SGHTA and CDR2 FQGNSA. This CDR3 is CASSSRLAGGTETQYF. For the CDR3, the DNA is TGTGCCAGCAGCTCAAGACTAGCGGGAGGAACGGAGACCCAGTACTTC.

This clone appeared a single time. The chain links TRBV28 to TRBJ1-4, with 9 bases fitting TRBD1. V lost 6 bases, J lost 8 bases, and 7 bases stayed unmatched. CDR1 is MDHEN, CDR2 SYDVKM, per germline. The CDR3 has 14 residues. CDR3 region: CASSRQGVVEKLFF. The CDR3 nucleotides are TGTGCCAGCAGCCGACAGGGGGTCGTAGAAAAACTGTTTTTT. Supplemented by reference TRBV28 and TRBJ1-4, the full variable domain reads DVKVTQSSRYLVKRTGEKVFLECVQDMDHENMFWYRQDPGLGLRLIYFSYDVKMKEKGDIPEGYSVSREKKERFSLILESASTNQTSMYLCASSRQGVVEKLFFGSGTQLSVL.

The V and J genes are TRBV20-1 and TRBJ2-7; D remains ambiguous. Trimming stripped 3 bases from V and 0 bases from J, with 6 bases between. Germline CDR1 is DFQATT and CDR2 is SNEGSKA (reference sequence). CDR3 length equals 12 residues. CDR3 region: CSASDRSYEQYF. CDR3 nucleotide sequence: TGCAGTGCTAGTGACCGCTCCTACGAGCAGTACTTC.

This clone showed up just once. This chain joins TRBV20-1 and TRBJ1-2; no firm D call. Trimming took off 3 bases at V and 2 bases at J, with 7 bases between the two ends. The CDR3 runs 12 residues. The germline V gene has CDR1 DFQATT and CDR2 SNEGSKA (reference sequence). The CDR3 loop reads CSASRQNYGYTF. Here the CDR3 DNA reads TGCAGTGCTAGTAGACAAAACTATGGCTACACCTTC.

V is TRBV5-1 and J is TRBJ2-1; TRBD2 is a possible D gene (6 bases). This CDR3 comprises 16 residues. From germline, CDR1 is SGHRS and CDR2 YFSETQ. Trimming cost V 4 bases and J 3 bases, with 17 bases left between them. The CDR3 sequence: CASSALGREGYNEQFF. As DNA, the CDR3 is TGCGCCAGCAGCGCGCTCGGGAGAGAAGGCTACAATGAGCAGTTCTTC.

CDR3 amino acids: CASSQDIGGHLSYEQYF. The CDR3 nucleotides read TGCGCCAGCAGCCAAGATATTGGCGGCCACCTCTCCTACGAGCAGTACTTC. The chain is built from TRBV4-1 and TRBJ2-7, with D hard to call. Deletions cut 0 bases from V and 0 bases from J, with 15 bases between. This CDR3 has 17 residues. CDR1 is MGHRA, CDR2 YSYEKL, per germline.

The chain uses TRBV18 and TRBJ2-2; TRBD1 aligns across 10 bases. V was clipped by 10 bases and J by 0 bases; unmatched bases: 5. The CDR3 is 15 residues long. Per the germline V gene, CDR1 is KGHSH and CDR2 is LQKENI. The CDR3 region is CATSGTGANTGELFF. DNA for the CDR3: TGTGCCACCTCCGGGACAGGGGCGAACACCGGGGAGCTGTTTTTT.

V is TRBV5-1 and J is TRBJ1-5; TRBD1 might be the D (5 bases). Between the trimmed V and J ends, which lost 0 bases and 0 bases, there was a span of 16 bases. Germline V gene sequence: CDR1 SGHRS, CDR2 YFSETQ. The CDR3 contains 18 residues. CDR3 nucleotide sequence: TGCGCCAGCAGCTTGGCCCCTGCCAGGGCCTATAGCAATCAGCCCCAGCATTTT. Protein product: CASSLAPARAYSNQPQHF.

This clone came up a few times. This CDR3 is CAISESRLLSGNTIYF. The CDR3 DNA follows: TGTGCCATCAGTGAGTCGAGGCTGCTCTCTGGAAACACCATATATTTT. The chain joins TRBV10-3 to TRBJ1-3; D unresolved. The V and J ends lost 0 bases and 0 bases respectively, with 9 bases between them. Germline V gives CDR1 ENHRY, CDR2 SYGVKD. The CDR3 runs to 16 residues.

This clone turned up a few times. The rearrangement uses TRBV28 and TRBJ2-6; D possibly corresponds to TRBD1 (6 bases). Germline values: CDR1 MDHEN, CDR2 SYDVKM. The CDR3 covers 15 residues. V was shortened by 6 bases and J by 4 bases, with 13 bases between the two germline ends. The CDR3 DNA is TGTGCCAGCAGAAGCAACAGGGTCGGGGCCAACGTCCTGACTTTC. Protein: CASRSNRVGANVLTF.

The chain links TRBV15 to TRBJ2-7; 10 nucleotides agree with TRBD1. The CDR3 length is 15 residues. Trimming at V came to 1 base and at J to 4 bases, leaving 4 bases not matched to a gene. The germline gives CDR1 LNHNV, CDR2 YYDKDF (reference sequence). CDR3 in DNA: TGTGCCACCAGCAGAGCTGGGACAGGGGCGTACGAGCAGTACTTC. This encodes CATSRAGTGAYEQYF.

The chain joins TRBV5-1 to TRBJ1-1; TRBD1 agrees at 9 bases. With 5 bases clipped from V and 4 bases from J, the junction kept 6 bases outside the gene matches. The germline V gene encodes CDR1 SGHRS and CDR2 YFSETQ. CDR3 length: 14 amino acids. The CDR3: CASRPTGGSTEAFF. The DNA for the CDR3 is TGCGCCAGCAGACCTACAGGGGGCTCCACTGAAGCTTTCTTT.

The chain employs TRBV5-1 and TRBJ2-2; D gene uncertain. The CDR3 totals 12 residues. Germline loops: CDR1 SGHRS, CDR2 YFSETQ. V was clipped by 5 bases and J by 5 bases, with 7 bases between them. Here the CDR3 reads CASRAGTGELFF. Here the CDR3 DNA reads TGCGCCAGCAGAGCCGGGACCGGGGAGCTGTTTTTT.

This clone appeared a few times. This chain uses TRBV6-5 with TRBJ1-6, with 7 bases that match TRBD1. Germline values: CDR1 MNHEY, CDR2 SVGAGI. V was clipped by 1 base and J by 7 bases; unmatched bases: 7. The CDR3 contains 16 residues. The CDR3 bases are TGTGCCAGCAGTTACTTCTCTAGGGGGCGAAATTCACCCCTCCACTTT. Protein sequence: CASSYFSRGRNSPLHF.

V usage is TRBV28 and J usage is TRBJ1-5, with TRBD1 as a possible D gene (6 bases). V lost 3 bases and J lost 1, with 10 bases in between. CDR3 length equals 15 residues. Germline loops: CDR1 MDHEN, CDR2 SYDVKM. The CDR3 bases are TGTGCCAGCAGTTTTCGGACAGCGAGCAATCAGCCCCAGCATTTT. It specifies CASSFRTASNQPQHF.

The J gene is TRBJ1-5, the V gene TRBV6-5; maybe TRBD1 (5 bases). CDR1 is MNHEY, CDR2 SVGAGI, per germline. V was pared by 8 bases and J by 2 bases, with 16 bases between. CDR3 size: 15 residues. The CDR3, as DNA: TGTGCCAGCGGGCCCGCGGGGCGCGGCAATCAGCCCCAGCATTTT. It is translated as CASGPAGRGNQPQHF.

The chain joins TRBV10-3 to TRBJ2-7; a possible D gene is TRBD2 (6 bases). The CDR3 consists of 14 residues. The V gene lost 3 bases and the J gene lost 7 bases, with 16 bases spanning the gap. The germline V gene encodes CDR1 ENHRY and CDR2 SYGVKD. For the CDR3, the DNA is TGTGCCATCAGTGACCGGGACCTCGGGAGTGAGCAGTACTTC. This encodes CAISDRDLGSEQYF.

The rearrangement uses TRBV7-2 and TRBJ2-7; D is perhaps TRBD2 (6 bases). The germline V gene encodes CDR1 SGHTA and CDR2 FQGNSA. The length of the CDR3 is 16 residues. Trimming removed 6 bases from V and 4 bases from J, with 22 bases in between. The CDR3, as DNA: TGTGCCAGCAGTCCTCATCTTAGGGCGGGAAATTACGAGCAGTACTTC. Translating gives CASSPHLRAGNYEQYF.